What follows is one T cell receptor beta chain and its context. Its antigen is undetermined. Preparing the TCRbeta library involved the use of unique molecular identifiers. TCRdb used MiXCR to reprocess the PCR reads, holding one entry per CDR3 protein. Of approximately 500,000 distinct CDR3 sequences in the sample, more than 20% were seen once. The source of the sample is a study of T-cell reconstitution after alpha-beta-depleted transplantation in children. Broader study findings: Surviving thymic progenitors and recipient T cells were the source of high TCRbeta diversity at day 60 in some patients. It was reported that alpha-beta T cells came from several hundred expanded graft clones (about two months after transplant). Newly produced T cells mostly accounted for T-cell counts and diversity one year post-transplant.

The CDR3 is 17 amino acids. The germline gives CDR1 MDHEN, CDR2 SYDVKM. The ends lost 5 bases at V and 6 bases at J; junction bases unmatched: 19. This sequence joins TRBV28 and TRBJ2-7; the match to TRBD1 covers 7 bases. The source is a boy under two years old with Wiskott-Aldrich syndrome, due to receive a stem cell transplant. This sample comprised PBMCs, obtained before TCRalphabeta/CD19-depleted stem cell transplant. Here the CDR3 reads CASSPWGLTGLTSEQYF. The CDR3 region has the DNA TGTGCCAGCAGTCCTTGGGGCCTGACAGGGCTCACCAGCGAGCAGTACTTC.